Below are 27 T cell receptor beta chains sequenced from a single sample in a study of identical twins. TCRdb independently ran MiXCR on the 5' RACE reads; one entry per CDR3 protein. The table includes 200,000 to 250,000 distinct CDR3 sequences, approximately 7% detected once. This same sample was also part of a study on yellow fever vaccine responses in identical twins.

Sequencing input: memory (CD45RO+) T cells sorted from blood. These receptors were obtained from a woman aged 18 to 35 in good health.

This clonotype came up a few times. The V call is TRBV7-6, the J call TRBJ2-7; the D call may be TRBD1 or TRBD2 (5 bases each). The CDR3 runs to 15 residues. Germline V gives CDR1 SGHVS, CDR2 FNYEAQ. V lost 1 base and J lost 3, with 13 bases in between. For the CDR3, the DNA is TGTGCCAGCAGCTTAGGGGCCGGGACGGACTACGAGCAGTACGTC. Translated: CASSLGAGTDYEQYV.

In its sample, this clonotype was seen a few times. The chain couples TRBV20-1 to TRBJ1-6; D possibly corresponds to TRBD1 (5 bases). There are 14 residues in the CDR3. Between the trimmed V and J ends, which lost 6 bases and 6 bases, there was a span of 15 bases. The germline V gene has CDR1 DFQATT and CDR2 SNEGSKA (reference sequence). CDR3 region: CSALLGAINSPLHF. The CDR3 bases are TGCAGTGCCCTACTTGGGGCAATTAATTCACCCCTCCACTTT.

The V call is TRBV7-2, the J call TRBJ2-7; 9 bases line up with TRBD2. CDR1 SGHTA and CDR2 FQGNSA come from the germline V gene. V was clipped by 0 bases and J by 2 bases; unmatched bases: 2. CDR3 length: 15 residues. In nucleotides, the CDR3 is TGTGCCAGCAGCTTAGCGGCTAGCGGGACCTACGAGCAGTACTTC. It codes for CASSLAASGTYEQYF.

The genes are TRBV3-1 and TRBJ2-2; D is perhaps TRBD1 (6 bases). The CDR3 totals 13 residues. Germline values: CDR1 LGHDT, CDR2 YNNKEL (reference sequence). Trimming left V 7 bases short and J 7 bases short, with 13 bases between. The CDR3 protein is CASNKGGVGELFF. The CDR3 DNA is TGTGCCAGCAACAAAGGGGGAGTCGGGGAGCTGTTTTTT.

This clonotype has at least ten counts. This chain joins TRBV11-2 and TRBJ2-7; no clear D. Germline V gene sequence: CDR1 SGHAT, CDR2 FQNNGV. The CDR3 has 13 residues. With 3 bases removed from V and 3 bases from J, the gap between germline ends came to 9 bases. CDR3 sequence reads: CASSLGSIYEQYF. The CDR3 DNA sequence: TGTGCCAGCAGCTTGGGCAGCATCTACGAGCAGTACTTC.

This clonotype was counted between two and nine times. The germline gene is not matched at one end of the junction; a read error may be the cause. CDR3 nucleotides: TGCGCCAGCAAGTGGGACACTGAAGCTCTCTTT. Amino acids: CASKWDTEALF. The chain is built from TRBV5-1 and TRBJ1-1; perhaps TRBD1 as D (6 bases). The CDR3 covers 11 residues. The V gene's germline CDR1 is SGHRS and CDR2 YFSETQ.

This clonotype was detected many times. This chain connects TRBV13 to TRBJ2-1; 9 bases fit TRBD1. Trimming removed 1 base from V and 13 bases from J; junction bases left unmatched: 5. CDR1 PRHDT and CDR2 FYEKMQ come from the germline V gene (reference sequence). This CDR3 is 13 amino acids long. The CDR3 is CASSLADRGEQFF. CDR3 DNA: TGTGCCAGCAGCTTAGCCGACAGGGGGGAACAGTTCTTC.

The chain is built from TRBV7-2 and TRBJ2-1; TRBD2 aligns across 7 bases. This CDR3 has 17 residues. J lost 0 bases, V lost 5 bases, and 10 bases had no gene match. Looked up from germline, CDR1 is SGHTA and CDR2 is FQGNSA. The CDR3 is CASSPRIGGNSYNEQFF. The DNA for the CDR3 is TGTGCCAGCAGCCCCAGAATCGGGGGGAACTCCTACAATGAGCAGTTCTTC.

This clonotype was recorded at least ten times. V is TRBV24-1 and J is TRBJ2-1, with TRBD1 as a possible D gene (6 bases). The CDR3 covers 15 residues. In germline, CDR1 is KGHDR, CDR2 SFDVKD. V shed 3 bases and J shed 8 bases, with 16 bases lying between them. The CDR3 coding sequence is TGTGCCACCAGTGATCAAAAACTAGGGGGAGATGAGCAGTTCTTC. Translating gives CATSDQKLGGDEQFF.

This clonotype has more than one count but fewer than ten. The V gene is TRBV29-1, the J gene TRBJ2-7; TRBD2 might be the D (5 bases). The CDR3 runs to 12 residues. V lost 4 bases, J lost 2 bases, and 9 bases lay in between. The germline CDR1 and CDR2 sequences are SQVTM and ANQGSEA. The CDR3 sequence is CSVVDGTYEQYF. The DNA for the CDR3 is TGCAGCGTTGTGGACGGGACCTACGAGCAGTACTTC.

This clonotype was seen ten or more times. The chain combines TRBV24-1 with TRBJ2-2, with 9 nucleotides matching TRBD1. Germline V gene lookup returns CDR1 KGHDR and CDR2 SFDVKD. The CDR3 length is 14 residues. Trimming removed 10 bases from V and 1 base from J; junction bases left unmatched: 3. Here the CDR3 reads CATKGQGNTGELFF. Written as DNA, the CDR3 is TGTGCCACAAAGGGACAGGGGAACACCGGGGAGCTGTTTTTT.

This clonotype was picked up many times. CDR3 region: CASSERLAGSYEQYF. The DNA of the CDR3 is TGTGCCAGCAGTGAAAGGCTAGCGGGCTCCTACGAGCAGTACTTC. This rearrangement joins TRBV2 to TRBJ2-7, with TRBD2 identical over 8 bases. The germline V gene encodes CDR1 SNHLY and CDR2 FYNNEI. The CDR3 length is 15 residues. J gave up 0 bases and V 2 bases, and 3 bases lay outside the gene matches. The complete variable domain, with remaining parts taken from reference TRBV2 and TRBJ2-7, reads EPEVTQTPSHQVTQMGQEVILRCVPISNHLYFYWYRQILGQKVEFLVSFYNNEISEKSEIFDDQFSVERPDGSNFTLKIRSTKLEDSAMYFCASSERLAGSYEQYFGPGTRLTVT.

This clonotype has more than one count but fewer than ten. The rearrangement links TRBV5-1 to TRBJ2-3; D call uncertain. V lost 7 bases and J lost 0, with 12 bases in between. The CDR3 sequence is 14 residues long. Germline V gives CDR1 SGHRS, CDR2 YFSETQ. This chain's CDR3 is CASRTGTSTDTQYF. The CDR3 nucleotides read TGCGCCAGCCGGACCGGAACTAGCACAGATACGCAGTATTTT.

The chain joins TRBV15 to TRBJ1-5; D uncertain. The CDR3 sequence is 12 residues long. The ends were cut back, 3 bases at V and 3 bases at J, with 3 bases in the middle. Germline CDR1 reads LNHNV; CDR2 reads YYDKDF (reference sequence). The CDR3 protein is CATSRVNQPQHF. CDR3 sequence (DNA): TGTGCCACCAGCAGGGTCAATCAGCCCCAGCATTTT. The complete variable domain, with remaining parts taken from reference TRBV15 and TRBJ1-5, reads DAMVIQNPRYQVTQFGKPVTLSCSQTLNHNVMYWYQQKSSQAPKLLFHYYDKDFNNEADTPDNFQSRRPNTSFCFLDIRSPGLGDTAMYLCATSRVNQPQHFGDGTRLSIL.

This clonotype was picked up many times. The chain couples TRBV28 to TRBJ2-7; no reliable D call. Trimming took off 6 bases at V and 0 bases at J, with 15 bases between the two ends. This CDR3 contains 15 residues. Germline V CDR1 and CDR2: MDHEN, SYDVKM. In DNA form, the CDR3 reads TGTGCCAGCAGCCCCACTGGCACTCGCTCCTACGAGCAGTACGTC. Protein product: CASSPTGTRSYEQYV.

This clonotype has just a few counts. V is TRBV3-1 and J is TRBJ1-2; tentative D call: TRBD1 (5 bases). CDR3 size: 13 residues. Germline V gene data show CDR1 as LGHDT and CDR2 as YNNKEL (reference sequence). V lost 1 base and J 7 bases, leaving 10 bases between the germline ends. For the CDR3, the DNA is TGTGCCAGCAGCCAAGTCGCCCAGGGTGGCTACACCTTC. This codes for CASSQVAQGGYTF.

This clonotype has more than one count but fewer than ten. The chain has TRBV7-6 and TRBJ1-1; 7 bases agree with TRBD1. Trimming at V came to 1 base and at J to 2 bases, leaving 10 bases not matched to a gene. Germline CDR1 SGHVS, CDR2 FNYEAQ. The CDR3 spans 17 residues. Here the CDR3 reads CASSLESGGWGNTEAFF. In nucleotides, the CDR3 is TGTGCCAGCAGCTTAGAGTCAGGGGGTTGGGGCAACACTGAAGCTTTCTTT.

This clonotype was counted many times. This chain links TRBV6-1 with TRBJ2-1; 9 positions agree with TRBD1. Looked up from germline, CDR1 is MNHNS and CDR2 is SASEGT. The CDR3 covers 16 residues. The J segment lost 10 bases and the V segment lost 5 bases, leaving 15 bases of the junction unmatched. The CDR3 loop reads CASSSRSGTGFYEQFF. CDR3 nucleotides: TGTGCCAGCAGTAGCAGATCCGGGACAGGGTTTTACGAGCAGTTCTTC.

This clonotype was counted only a few times. The V call is TRBV14, the J call TRBJ2-1, with TRBD2 matching 14 bases. Germline assignment: CDR1 SGHDN and CDR2 FVKESK. The J segment lost 14 bases and the V segment lost 4 bases, leaving 7 bases of the junction unmatched. This CDR3 contains 14 residues. This chain's CDR3 is CASSLRLAGGMKFF. CDR3 DNA sequence: TGTGCCAGCAGCCTTAGACTAGCGGGAGGGATGAAGTTCTTC.

This clonotype was seen a few times. This chain links TRBV5-1 with TRBJ2-7; tentatively, D is TRBD2 (6 bases). CDR3 length: 14 residues. Trimming took off 3 bases at V and 2 bases at J, with 12 bases between the two ends. Germline V lookup: CDR1 SGHRS, CDR2 YFSETQ. CDR3 region: CASSYLTSTYEQYF. As DNA, the CDR3 is TGCGCCAGCAGCTATCTGACTAGTACCTACGAGCAGTACTTC. The complete variable domain, with remaining parts taken from reference TRBV5-1 and TRBJ2-7, reads KAGVTQTPRYLIKTRGQQVTLSCSPISGHRSVSWYQQTPGQGLQFLFEYFSETQRNKGNFPGRFSGRQFSNSRSEMNVSTLELGDSALYLCASSYLTSTYEQYFGPGTRLTVT.

A few counts support this clonotype. This rearrangement joins TRBV12-3 or TRBV12-4 to TRBJ2-1; D gene uncertain. V gave up 1 base and J gave up 12 bases, with 7 bases separating them. This CDR3 spans 11 amino acids. The CDR3 DNA sequence: TGTGCCAGCAGTTTAGGTGGTGGGCAGTTCTTC. Its translation is CASSLGGGQFF.

The sample holds many counts of this clonotype. At one of its ends the junction is not consistent with the germline gene, which may arise from a read error. DNA for the CDR3: TGCGCCAGCAGCCAAACTAGCGGCTACAATCAGCAGTTCTTC. Its protein product is CASSQTSGYNQQFF. The chain carries TRBV4-1 and TRBJ2-1; the match to TRBD2 covers 8 bases. The CDR3 has 14 residues. Germline CDR1 and CDR2: MGHRA and YSYEKL.

This chain uses TRBV6-1 with TRBJ1-2; D gene unclear. The CDR3 is 14 residues long. The ends were cut back, 4 bases at V and 4 bases at J, with 13 bases in the middle. Per germline, CDR1 MNHNS and CDR2 SASEGT. CDR3 amino acids: CASSADGRFYGYTF. The CDR3 DNA follows: TGTGCCAGCAGTGCGGATGGTAGATTCTATGGCTACACCTTC.

This clonotype was counted many times. For the CDR3, the DNA is TGCAGCGTTGTTCCGGGAAGCCTGACCTACAATGAGCAGTTCTTC. Encoded protein: CSVVPGSLTYNEQFF. This chain links TRBV29-1 with TRBJ2-1, with D possibly matching TRBD2 (5 bases). Trimming stripped 4 bases from V and 2 bases from J, with 15 bases between. CDR1 is SQVTM, CDR2 ANQGSEA, per germline. The CDR3 is 15 residues long.

The J gene is TRBJ1-4, the V gene TRBV3-1; D gene unclear. The CDR3 spans 19 residues. V dropped 0 bases and J dropped 0 bases, with 17 bases sitting between them. In germline, CDR1 is LGHDT, CDR2 YNNKEL (reference sequence). CDR3 region: CASSQDFIGLYATNEKLFF. The CDR3 DNA reads as TGTGCCAGCAGCCAAGATTTTATAGGGTTGTACGCAACTAATGAAAAACTGTTTTTT.

The chain couples TRBV20-1 to TRBJ2-2; D tentatively fits TRBD1 or TRBD2 (5 bases each). Per germline, CDR1 DFQATT and CDR2 SNEGSKA (reference sequence). The CDR3 covers 16 residues. The V and J ends lost 1 base and 4 bases respectively, with 16 bases between them. The CDR3 spells CSARGAGRISTGELFF. The CDR3 nucleotides are TGCAGTGCTAGAGGCGCAGGGAGAATTAGCACCGGGGAGCTGTTTTTT.

This clonotype was picked up many times. The CDR3 region is CASSVCSYEQYV. The CDR3 region has the DNA TGCGCCAGCAGTGTCTGCTCCTACGAGCAGTACGTC. The chain recombines TRBV5-1 with TRBJ2-7, with D unresolved. The CDR3 runs 12 residues. Germline V lookup: CDR1 SGHRS, CDR2 YFSETQ. Trimming stripped 5 bases from V and 0 bases from J, with 6 bases between.